Listed here are 20 T cell receptor beta chains from one sample, sequenced in a study of regulatory T cells in long-lasting Graves disease. Indicated time point: persistent/refractory GD, antithyroid drugs over 5 years with positive TRAb. The authors made the TCR library using RNA they extracted from PBMCs. iRepertoire HTBI primers and Arm-PCR of CDR3 regions built TCR beta libraries. MiXCR was run by TCRdb on the multiplex PCR reads, yielding one entry per CDR3 protein. The data contain 360,000 or so distinct CDR3 sequences, roughly 23% of them singletons. Here the sequenced sample was peripheral blood mononuclear cells (PBMCs), taken when the disease was refractory, from a patient treated with antithyroid drugs. The receptors come from a middle-aged woman with Graves disease.

This clonotype has just a few counts. The chain is built from TRBV29-1 and TRBJ2-5; D uncertain. The CDR3 spans 12 residues. Trimming cost V 4 bases and J 5 bases, with 11 bases left between them. The V gene's germline CDR1 is SQVTM and CDR2 ANQGSEA. The DNA for the CDR3 is TGCAGCGTTGTAGGGATCGGGGAGACCCAGTACTTC. Encoded protein: CSVVGIGETQYF.

The sample holds many counts of this clonotype. This rearrangement joins TRBV20-1 to TRBJ1-5; D gene ambiguous. Trimming took 0 bases from V and 2 from J, leaving 2 bases between them. Per the germline V gene, CDR1 is DFQATT and CDR2 is SNEGSKA (reference sequence). The CDR3 has 12 amino acids. CDR3 coding DNA: TGCAGTGCTAGAGATGGCAATCAGCCCCAGCATTTT. Translated: CSARDGNQPQHF.

Only a few counts were recorded for this clonotype. The chain has TRBV4-1 and TRBJ1-6; D is unclear. Germline CDR1 MGHRA, CDR2 YSYEKL. CDR3 length: 16 residues. V was trimmed by 1 base and J by 10 bases, leaving 17 bases between them. The CDR3 reads CASSQGMGSVNSPLHF. The CDR3, as DNA: TGCGCCAGCAGCCAAGGTATGGGATCGGTAAACTCACCCCTCCACTTT.

The CDR3 coding sequence is TGTGCCAGCAGCCCCCAGCGGGGAAACACCGGGGAGCTGTTTTTT. Translating it yields CASSPQRGNTGELFF. The chain links TRBV13 to TRBJ2-2; 7 positions match TRBD2. J was trimmed by 2 bases and V by 5 bases; bases with no gene match: 5. CDR1 is PRHDT and CDR2 is FYEKMQ in the germline V gene (reference sequence). The CDR3 loop spans 15 amino acids.

This clonotype was counted at least ten times. The chain couples TRBV12-3 or TRBV12-4 to TRBJ1-2; D ambiguous. V lost 3 bases, J lost 5 bases, and 7 bases lay in between. The CDR3 consists of 12 residues. The CDR3 spells CASSFDHYGYTF. The CDR3 region has the DNA TGTGCCAGCAGTTTTGATCATTATGGCTACACCTTC.

Here the CDR3 DNA reads TGTGCCAGTAGTATAACAGGGGCTGGCAATCAGCCCCAGCATTTT. Its protein is CASSITGAGNQPQHF. The chain has TRBV19 and TRBJ1-5, with 7 bases aligning to TRBD1. The CDR3 has 15 residues. Per the germline V gene, CDR1 is LNHDA and CDR2 is SQIVND (reference sequence). V dropped 2 bases and J dropped 2; count of bases not matched to a gene: 3.

DNA for the CDR3: TGTGCCAGCAGCCAAGATTGGCAGCTAGCCAAAAACATTCAGTACTTC. Translated, it gives CASSQDWQLAKNIQYF. V gene TRBV3-1 combines with J gene TRBJ2-4; D is undetermined. V was clipped by 0 bases and J by 0 bases, with 9 bases between them. The CDR3 is made up of 16 amino acids. The V gene's germline CDR1 is LGHDT and CDR2 YNNKEL (reference sequence).

This clonotype was seen a few times. The rearrangement links TRBV7-9 to TRBJ1-3; 8 bases fit TRBD1. The CDR3 covers 13 residues. J lost 4 bases, V lost 8 bases, and 4 bases had no gene match. CDR1 is SEHNR and CDR2 is FQNEAQ in the germline V gene (reference sequence). CDR3 amino acids: CASERTGGNTIYF. The CDR3 coding sequence is TGTGCCAGCGAAAGGACAGGGGGAAACACCATATATTTT. Variable domain in full (rest from reference TRBV7-9 and TRBJ1-3): DTGVSQNPRHKITKRGQNVTFRCDPISEHNRLYWYRQTLGQGPEFLTYFQNEAQLEKSRLLSDRFSAERPKGSFSTLEIQRTEQGDSAMYLCASERTGGNTIYFGEGSWLTVV.

This clonotype has ten or more counts. This chain joins TRBV10-2 and TRBJ2-7, with D possibly being TRBD1 (6 bases). Germline-derived CDR1 and CDR2 are WSHSY and SAAADI. This CDR3 has 13 residues. The V and J ends lost 1 base and 2 bases respectively, with 6 bases between them. The CDR3 coding sequence is TGCGCCAGCAGTGAGTACAGGGCCTACGAGCAGTACTTC. It is translated as CASSEYRAYEQYF.

This clonotype was recorded only once. The chain uses TRBV20-1 and TRBJ2-7, with 9 bases that match TRBD2. The CDR3 sequence is 13 residues long. Trimming at V came to 7 bases and at J to 6 bases, leaving 10 bases not matched to a gene. Germline V gene data show CDR1 as DFQATT and CDR2 as SNEGSKA (reference sequence). The CDR3 nucleotides are TGCAGTGTTACCCGGACTAGCGACGGCGAGCAGTACTTC. It translates to CSVTRTSDGEQYF.

With regard to this clonotype: This may be a read error, as it is one base from a much larger clone. This chain uses TRBV28 with TRBJ1-4; D remains unclear. Trimming left V 11 bases short and J 5 bases short, with 6 bases between. Germline CDR1 MDHEN, CDR2 SYDVKM. The CDR3 extends over 10 amino acids. CDR3 amino acids: CASRNEKLFF. DNA for the CDR3: TGTGCCTCCCGAAATGAAAAACTGTTTTTT.

This clonotype turned up a few times. The chain has TRBV5-4 and TRBJ2-7; a weak D match, TRBD2 (5 bases). This CDR3 comprises 15 residues. Germline assignment: CDR1 SGHNT and CDR2 YYREEE (reference sequence). Trimming pared 3 bases from V and 1 base from J, leaving 14 bases between. CDR3 loop: CASSSLASSSYEQYF. CDR3 sequence (DNA): TGTGCCAGCAGCTCGTTGGCTAGCAGTTCCTACGAGCAGTACTTC.

This clonotype came up many times. The chain is built from TRBV29-1 and TRBJ2-7; TRBD2 is a possible D gene (6 bases). From germline, CDR1 is SQVTM and CDR2 ANQGSEA. V shed 7 bases and J shed 4 bases, with 17 bases lying between them. CDR3 length equals 13 residues. CDR3 in amino acids: CSASSGWRYEQYF. The CDR3 DNA sequence: TGCAGCGCATCGAGCGGGTGGCGGTACGAGCAGTACTTC.

This clonotype showed up many times. In nucleotides, the CDR3 is TGTGCCAGCATAAGGAGCGCTGGGGCCAACGTCCTGACTTTC. Protein product: CASIRSAGANVLTF. V usage is TRBV2 and J usage is TRBJ2-6, with unresolved D. The germline V and J ends were trimmed by 7 bases and 2 bases, with 9 bases remaining between them. CDR1 is SNHLY, CDR2 FYNNEI, per germline. The CDR3 sequence is 14 residues long.

This clonotype was observed at least ten times. V is TRBV28 and J is TRBJ1-2; D is undetermined. Germline values: CDR1 MDHEN, CDR2 SYDVKM. This CDR3 region has 16 residues. Trimming took 7 bases from V and 5 from J, leaving 23 bases between them. This CDR3 reads CASTTGWASGPYGYTF. CDR3 DNA sequence: TGTGCCAGCACTACTGGGTGGGCCAGCGGACCGTATGGCTACACCTTC.

This chain connects TRBV5-5 to TRBJ2-7, with 10 bases identical to TRBD2. The CDR3 is 15 residues long. Trimming at V came to 0 bases and at J to 9 bases, leaving 9 bases not matched to a gene. Germline V gives CDR1 SGHKS, CDR2 YYEKEE (reference sequence). The CDR3 here is CASSLESGRVHVQYF. CDR3 in DNA: TGTGCCAGCAGCTTGGAGAGCGGGAGGGTCCACGTGCAGTACTTC.

This clonotype has a handful of counts. The CDR3, as DNA: TGTGCCAGCAGCGCCGGGACTAGCCCCTGCAATGAGCAGTTCTTC. It is translated as CASSAGTSPCNEQFF. The V call is TRBV9, the J call TRBJ2-1, with 9 bases aligning to TRBD2. J was trimmed by 6 bases and V by 3 bases; bases with no gene match: 7. Germline-derived CDR1 and CDR2 are SGDLS and YYNGEE. The CDR3 consists of 15 residues.

The chain links TRBV3-1 to TRBJ2-7; D not resolved. Trimming shortened V by 2 bases and J by 1 base, and 12 bases separated the two germline ends. Germline V lookup: CDR1 LGHDT, CDR2 YNNKEL (reference sequence). The CDR3 sequence is 15 residues long. The CDR3 is CASSQRFKGSYEQYF. Here the CDR3 DNA reads TGTGCCAGCAGCCAAAGGTTCAAGGGTTCCTACGAGCAGTACTTC.

This clonotype was detected ten times or more. The V call is TRBV29-1, the J call TRBJ2-7, with D tentatively TRBD2 (7 bases). Deletions cut 4 bases from V and 1 base from J, with 23 bases between. Germline V lookup: CDR1 SQVTM, CDR2 ANQGSEA. The CDR3 is made up of 17 amino acids. CDR3: CSVVAGLGGEWSYEQYF. The CDR3 DNA follows: TGCAGCGTTGTTGCCGGACTAGGGGGTGAGTGGTCCTACGAGCAGTACTTC.

This clonotype has a count of ten or more. The V gene is TRBV19, the J gene TRBJ1-2; 8 nucleotides align to TRBD1. J was trimmed by 3 bases and V by 4 bases; bases with no gene match: 1. This CDR3 is 13 amino acids long. CDR1 and CDR2 from the germline V gene are LNHDA and SQIVND (reference sequence). CDR3 sequence: CASSTGGDYGYTF. As DNA, the CDR3 is TGTGCCAGTAGTACAGGGGGCGACTATGGCTACACCTTC.